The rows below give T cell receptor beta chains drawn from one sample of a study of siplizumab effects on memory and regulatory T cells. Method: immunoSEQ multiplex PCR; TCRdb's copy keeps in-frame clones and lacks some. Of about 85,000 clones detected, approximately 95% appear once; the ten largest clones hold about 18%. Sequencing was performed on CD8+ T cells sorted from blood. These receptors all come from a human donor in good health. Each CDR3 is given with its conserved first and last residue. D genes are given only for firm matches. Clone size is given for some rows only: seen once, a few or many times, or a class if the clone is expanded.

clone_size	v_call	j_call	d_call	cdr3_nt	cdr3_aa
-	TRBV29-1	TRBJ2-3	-	TGCAGCGTTGCTGTAGATACGCAGTATTTT	CSVAVDTQYF
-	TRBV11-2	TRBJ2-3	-	TGTGCCAGCAGCCCAGCAGGGGGGCGGGAGCAGTATTTT	CASSPAGGREQYF
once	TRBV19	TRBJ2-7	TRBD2	TGTGCCAGTAGTATCCGGGGGAGGGGCTCCTACGAGCAGTACTTC	CASSIRGRGSYEQYF
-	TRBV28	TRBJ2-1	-	TGTGCCAGCAGTTTAGCAGGGGACTACCCCTACAATGAGCAGTTCTTC	CASSLAGDYPYNEQFF
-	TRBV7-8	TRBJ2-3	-	TGTGCCAGCAGCTTAGGCAGGGCAGATACGCAGTATTTT	CASSLGRADTQYF
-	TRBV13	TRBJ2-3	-	TGTGCCAGCAGCCCACGAGACCAGGGGCGGGAGAATACAGATACGCAGTATTTT	CASSPRDQGRENTDTQYF
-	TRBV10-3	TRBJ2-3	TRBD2	TGTGCCATCAGTGGCCTAGCGGGAGGCACAGATACGCAGTATTTT	CAISGLAGGTDTQYF
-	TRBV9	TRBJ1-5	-	TGTGCCAGCAGCGTAGGGGTGGGTGGCAATCAGCCCCAGCATTTT	CASSVGVGGNQPQHF
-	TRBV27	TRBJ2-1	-	TGTGCCAGCAGTTTTTGGGGTGGCAGGGACCATGAGCAGTTCTTC	CASSFWGGRDHEQFF
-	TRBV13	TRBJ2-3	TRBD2	TGTGCCAGCAGCCCTGGGACTAGCGGAGCAAGCACAGATACGCAGTATTTT	CASSPGTSGASTDTQYF
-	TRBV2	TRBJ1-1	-	TGTGCCAGCTCGAACACTGAAGCTTTCTTT	CASSNTEAFF
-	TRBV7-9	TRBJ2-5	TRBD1	TGTGCCAGCAGCTTAGTTCAGGGGGAAGAGACCCAGTACTTC	CASSLVQGEETQYF
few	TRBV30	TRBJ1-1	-	TGTGCCTGGAGTCCGCTAATGAACACTGAAGCTTTCTTT	CAWSPLMNTEAFF
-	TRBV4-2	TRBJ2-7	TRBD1	TGTGCCAGCAGCCAGGGACAGGGAGGTCCCGAGCAGTACTTC	CASSQGQGGPEQYF
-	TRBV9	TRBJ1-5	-	TGTGCCAGCGCCATACGGTGGGAGGGTTATAGCAATCAGCCCCAGCATTTT	CASAIRWEGYSNQPQHF